This entry lists 2 T cell receptor beta chains sequenced from one sample in a study of control samples from healthy donors and cancer patients. Sequencing was performed with immunoSEQ multiplex PCR; in TCRdb, only in-frame clones are kept and a portion is missing. The table has 110,000 or so clones, around 90% seen once. Sequencing used blood. These receptor sequences come from a man aged 50 to 59 in good health.

This clone showed up just once. The chain links TRBV6-5 to TRBJ1-4, with D tentatively TRBD1 (6 bases). Germline CDR1 reads MNHEY; CDR2 reads SVGAGI. V lost 5 bases and J lost 7, with 11 bases in between. This CDR3 region has 13 residues. CDR3 nucleotides: TGTGCCAGCAGTATCAGGGGCGGTGAAAAACTGTTTTTT. Its protein is CASSIRGGEKLFF.

This chain connects TRBV3-1 (or the pseudogene TRBV3-2) to TRBJ1-2, with no clear D. V was clipped by 1 base and J by 4 bases, with 10 bases between them. This CDR3 is 14 amino acids long. Per germline, CDR1 LGHDT and CDR2 YNNKEL (reference sequence). The CDR3 nucleotides read TGTGCCAGCAGCCAAGCACGGGATGGCTATGGCTACACCTTC. Amino acids: CASSQARDGYGYTF.